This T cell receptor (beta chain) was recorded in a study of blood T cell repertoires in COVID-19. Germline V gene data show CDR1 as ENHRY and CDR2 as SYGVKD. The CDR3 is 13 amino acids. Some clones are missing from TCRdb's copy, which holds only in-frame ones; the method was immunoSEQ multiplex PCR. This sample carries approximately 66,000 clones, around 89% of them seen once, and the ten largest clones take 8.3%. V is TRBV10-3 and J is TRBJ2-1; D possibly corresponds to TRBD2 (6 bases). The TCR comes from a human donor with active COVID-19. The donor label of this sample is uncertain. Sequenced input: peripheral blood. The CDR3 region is CPLVAAPLGWQFF. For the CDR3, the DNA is TGTCCCCTGGTAGCGGCGCCCCTCGGGTGGCAGTTCTTC.